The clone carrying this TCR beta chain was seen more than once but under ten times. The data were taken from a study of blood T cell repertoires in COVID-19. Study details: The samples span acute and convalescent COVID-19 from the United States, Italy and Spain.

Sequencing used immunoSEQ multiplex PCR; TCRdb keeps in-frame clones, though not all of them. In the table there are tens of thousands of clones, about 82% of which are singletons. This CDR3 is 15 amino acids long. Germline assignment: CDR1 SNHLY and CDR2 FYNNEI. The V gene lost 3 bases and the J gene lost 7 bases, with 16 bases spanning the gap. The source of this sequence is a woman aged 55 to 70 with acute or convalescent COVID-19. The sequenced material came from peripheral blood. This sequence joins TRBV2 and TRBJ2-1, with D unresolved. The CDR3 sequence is CASSEESSHANEQFF. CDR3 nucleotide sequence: TGTGCCAGCAGTGAGGAGTCTTCCCATGCTAATGAGCAGTTCTTC.